Following are 12 T cell receptor beta chains from one sample sequenced in a study of shared clonotypes between healthy human individuals. Measured with immunoSEQ multiplex PCR; TCRdb has only the in-frame clones, and not every one. The sample has about a million clones, approximately 75% seen once. Input material: memory CD4+ T cells from PBMCs. Subset specified: CD45RA-negative fraction. These TCRs come from a man aged 18 to 29 in good health. Some clones in this sample may be carry-over from other donors' samples.

V is TRBV27 and J is TRBJ1-1; possible D gene TRBD1, 5 bases. Germline lookup yields CDR1 MNHEY and CDR2 SMNVEV (reference sequence). The V end was cut by 6 bases, the J end by 1 base, with 18 bases between. The CDR3 has 16 residues. The CDR3 is CASSLGQAVGNTEAFF. In nucleotides, the CDR3 is TGTGCCAGCAGCCTGGGGCAGGCAGTGGGGAACACTGAAGCTTTCTTT.

V and J are TRBV29-1 and TRBJ1-2; D remains ambiguous. V shed 6 bases and J shed 6 bases, with 14 bases lying between them. The CDR3 sequence is 12 residues long. Germline V gives CDR1 SQVTM, CDR2 ANQGSEA. CDR3 nucleotide sequence: TGCAGCGTCACTCAGGCAGGAGATGGCTACACCTTC. Protein product: CSVTQAGDGYTF.

The chain has TRBV6-1 and TRBJ1-5; the D is unclear. The CDR3 totals 13 residues. Germline values: CDR1 MNHNS, CDR2 SASEGT. V lost 7 bases and J 2 bases, leaving 9 bases between the germline ends. CDR3 region: CASMEAGNQPQHF. CDR3 DNA: TGTGCCAGCATGGAGGCGGGCAATCAGCCCCAGCATTTT.

This clone was observed a handful of times. The rearrangement joins TRBV10-1 to TRBJ1-1; 7 nucleotides line up with TRBD1. The CDR3 runs 15 residues. From germline, CDR1 is WNHNN and CDR2 SYGVQD (reference sequence). V lost 3 bases, J lost 1 base, and 5 bases stayed unmatched. The CDR3 nucleotides are TGCGCCAGCAGTGATTTCCCAGGGGGGAACACTGAAGCTTTCTTT. Protein: CASSDFPGGNTEAFF.

This clone was seen only a few times. The chain has TRBV6-1 and TRBJ1-3; the D is unclear. In germline, CDR1 is MNHNS, CDR2 SASEGT. The germline V and J ends were trimmed by 11 bases and 4 bases, with 15 bases remaining between them. This CDR3 has 13 residues. CDR3 protein: CAGRGLRGNTIYF. The DNA of the CDR3 is TGTGCCGGGCGGGGTTTGCGAGGAAACACCATATATTTT.

V usage is TRBV9 and J usage is TRBJ1-3, with TRBD1 identical over 7 bases. This CDR3 is 15 amino acids long. CDR1 is SGDLS, CDR2 YYNGEE, per germline. V dropped 3 bases and J dropped 5; count of bases not matched to a gene: 8. CDR3 coding DNA: TGTGCCAGCAGCGACCGACAGGGAACGCGAAACACCATATATTTT. This gives the protein CASSDRQGTRNTIYF.

Turning to this clone: Just one base apart from a much larger clone, this may be a read error. Additional DNA sequences in this sample encode the identical CDR3. The rearrangement uses TRBV7-2 and TRBJ1-1; a possible D gene is TRBD1 (5 bases). This CDR3 is 13 amino acids long. V was pared by 3 bases and J by 0 bases, with 5 bases between. Germline V gene lookup returns CDR1 SGHTA and CDR2 FQGNSA. The CDR3 coding sequence is TGTGCCAGCAGCTTGACAGTGAACACTGAAGCTTTCTTT. As protein: CASSLTVNTEAFF.

V and J are TRBV4-1 and TRBJ1-2; TRBD1 matches at 7 bases. This CDR3 region has 15 residues. V was clipped by 0 bases and J by 9 bases; unmatched bases: 10. Germline CDR1 and CDR2: MGHRA and YSYEKL. CDR3 amino acids: CASSQDQGVPRSYTF. CDR3 nucleotides: TGCGCCAGCAGCCAAGATCAGGGGGTCCCGAGAAGCTACACCTTC.

This clone was seen ten or more times. This sequence joins TRBV27 and TRBJ2-1, with 9 positions matching TRBD2. J lost 11 bases, V lost 7 bases, and 12 bases had no gene match. The CDR3 length is 14 residues. Looked up from germline, CDR1 is MNHEY and CDR2 is SMNVEV (reference sequence). The CDR3 coding sequence is TGTGCCAGCACCAGACCTGGCGGGAGGGCTCAGCAGTTCTTC. It encodes CASTRPGGRAQQFF.

The CDR3 DNA follows: TGTGCCAGCAGCCCCTACGAGGAGACCCAGTACTTC. Translated, it gives CASSPYEETQYF. The chain combines TRBV2 with TRBJ2-5, with no clear D. CDR3 length: 12 amino acids. Looked up from germline, CDR1 is SNHLY and CDR2 is FYNNEI. The germline V and J ends were trimmed by 6 bases and 5 bases, with 10 bases remaining between them.

The rearrangement links TRBV28 to TRBJ1-1; D possibly corresponds to TRBD1 (5 bases). Germline CDR1 is MDHEN and CDR2 is SYDVKM. This CDR3 region has 17 residues. V was shortened by 6 bases and J by 1 base, with 21 bases between the two germline ends. The CDR3 here is CASSRLVSGTSNTEAFF. The CDR3 DNA reads as TGTGCCAGCAGCCGGTTAGTCTCAGGGACTTCGAACACTGAAGCTTTCTTT.

This clone has just a few counts. The chain combines TRBV28 with TRBJ1-1; weak D call: TRBD1 (5 bases). Germline-derived CDR1 and CDR2 are MDHEN and SYDVKM. Trimming removed 2 bases from V and 7 bases from J, with 8 bases in between. The CDR3 is made up of 12 amino acids. DNA for the CDR3: TGTGCCAGCAGTTTAAGTCAGGGTGAAGCTTTCTTT. Protein: CASSLSQGEAFF. Full variable domain (missing parts from reference TRBV28 and TRBJ1-1): DVKVTQSSRYLVKRTGEKVFLECVQDMDHENMFWYRQDPGLGLRLIYFSYDVKMKEKGDIPEGYSVSREKKERFSLILESASTNQTSMYLCASSLSQGEAFFGQGTRLTVV.